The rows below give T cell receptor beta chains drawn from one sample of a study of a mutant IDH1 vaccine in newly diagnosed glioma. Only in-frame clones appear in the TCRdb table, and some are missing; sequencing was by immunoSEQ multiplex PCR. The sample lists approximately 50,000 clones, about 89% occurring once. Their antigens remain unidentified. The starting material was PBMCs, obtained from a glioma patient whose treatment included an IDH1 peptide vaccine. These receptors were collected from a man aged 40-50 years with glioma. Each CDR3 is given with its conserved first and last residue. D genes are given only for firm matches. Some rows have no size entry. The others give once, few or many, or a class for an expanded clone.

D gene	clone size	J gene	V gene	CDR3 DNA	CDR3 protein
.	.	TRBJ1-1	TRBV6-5	TGTGCCAGCAGTCGAGGGGTACGGACTGAAGCTTTCTTT	CASSRGVRTEAFF
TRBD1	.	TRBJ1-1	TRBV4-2	TGTGCCAGCAGCCCCAGGAAAGGGACAGGGACTGAAGCTTTCTTT	CASSPRKGTGTEAFF
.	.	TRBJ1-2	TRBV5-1	TGCGCCAGCAGCTTGGCACAAGGGGATCACTATGGCTACACCTTC	CASSLAQGDHYGYTF
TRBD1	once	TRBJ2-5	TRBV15	TGTGCCACCAGCAGACCCTGGACAGGGGGGGAGACCCAGTACTTC	CATSRPWTGGETQYF
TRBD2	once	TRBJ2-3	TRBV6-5	TGTGCCAGCACCCTCGGGGAGGGGACAGATACGCAGTATTTT	CASTLGEGTDTQYF
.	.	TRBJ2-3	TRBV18	TGTGCCAGCTCACCATCGGCTAGCACAGATACGCAGTATTTT	CASSPSASTDTQYF
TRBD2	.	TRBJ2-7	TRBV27	TGTGCCAGCAGTCCCCTAGCGGGAGAGGGCGAGCAGTACTTC	CASSPLAGEGEQYF
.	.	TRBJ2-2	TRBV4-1	TGCGCCAGCAGTCGCTTGGACACCGGGGAGCTGTTTTTT	CASSRLDTGELFF
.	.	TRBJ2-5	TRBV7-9	TGTGCCAGCAGCTTAGCGCTTGCGAGGGAAGGGCCCCGGCAAGAGACCCAGTACTTC	CASSLALAREGPRQETQYF
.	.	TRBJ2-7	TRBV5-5	TGTGCCAGCAGCTTGGCACAGGGTTATTGGGAGCAGTACTTC	CASSLAQGYWEQYF
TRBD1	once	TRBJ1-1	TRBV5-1	TGCGCCACCAGAGGACAGGGCGGCACTGAAGCTTTCTTT	CATRGQGGTEAFF
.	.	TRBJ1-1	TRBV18	TGTGCCAGCTCACCACGGGGAGGGACCCCTGAAGCTTTCTTT	CASSPRGGTPEAFF
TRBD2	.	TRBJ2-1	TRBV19	TGTGCCAGTACTCTCGGGACTAGCGGGTTCGACGAGCAGTTCTTC	CASTLGTSGFDEQFF
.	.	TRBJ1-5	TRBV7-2	TGTGCCAGCAGCTCCCTCGGGCGCAATCAGCCCCAGCATTTT	CASSSLGRNQPQHF
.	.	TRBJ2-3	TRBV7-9	TGTGCCAGCAGCTTAAGCGTGTCAGATACGCAGTATTTT	CASSLSVSDTQYF
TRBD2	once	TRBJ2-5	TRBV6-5	TGTGCCAGCAGCCTTGCGGGAGTGGGGGAGACCCAGTACTTC	CASSLAGVGETQYF
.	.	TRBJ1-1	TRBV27	TGTGCCAGCAGTTTCCCGACAGGCAGAGCTTTCTTT	CASSFPTGRAFF
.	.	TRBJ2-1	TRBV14	TGTGCCAGCAGGGGAACCTCCTACAATGAGCAGTTCTTC	CASRGTSYNEQFF
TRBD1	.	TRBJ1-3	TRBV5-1	TGCGCCAGCAGCTCAACTACAGGGGAAAGAACCATATATTTT	CASSSTTGERTIYF
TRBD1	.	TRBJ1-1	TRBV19	TGTGCCATTGGGACAGGGGGACCGAACACTGAAGCTTTCTTT	CAIGTGGPNTEAFF
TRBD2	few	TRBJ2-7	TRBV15	TGTGCCACCAGCAGAGCAGGATGGGGGATCGGCGGGAGGTACGAGCAGTACTTC	CATSRAGWGIGGRYEQYF
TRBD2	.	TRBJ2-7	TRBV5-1	TGCGCCAGCAGCCAGACTAGCGGGAGTGTTAGCCCCCAGTACTTC	CASSQTSGSVSPQYF
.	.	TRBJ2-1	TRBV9	TGTGCCAGCAGCGTCCTGGGTCTCGGTGATGAGCAGTTCTTC	CASSVLGLGDEQFF
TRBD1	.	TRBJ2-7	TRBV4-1	TGCGCCAGCAGCCAAACCGGGACAGCCTCCTACGAGCAGTACTTC	CASSQTGTASYEQYF
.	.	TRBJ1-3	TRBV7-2	TGTGCCAGCAGCTTAGTACAGGGTGTGGACACCATATATTTT	CASSLVQGVDTIYF
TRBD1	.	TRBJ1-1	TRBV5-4	TGTGCCAGCAGCATACAGACAGGGGACACTGAAGCTTTCTTT	CASSIQTGDTEAFF
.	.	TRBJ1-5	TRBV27	TGTGCCAGCAGTTCCCGGGGGGGCCCCAATCAGCCCCAGCATTTT	CASSSRGGPNQPQHF
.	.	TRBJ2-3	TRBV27	TGTGCCAGCACCCGGCGGGGCACAGATACGCAGTATTTT	CASTRRGTDTQYF
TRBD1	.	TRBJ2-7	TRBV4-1	TGCGCCAGCAGCCATGGCCTTGGGACAGCCTACGAGCAGTACTTC	CASSHGLGTAYEQYF
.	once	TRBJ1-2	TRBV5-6	TGTGCCAGCAGCTTGGCCGCGTTATTTAACTATGGCTACACCTTC	CASSLAALFNYGYTF
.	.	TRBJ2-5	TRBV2	TGTGCCAGCAGTGATTTGAGACAGCGAGGAACCCAGTACTTC	CASSDLRQRGTQYF
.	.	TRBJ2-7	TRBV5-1	TGCGCCAGCAGCTCCCTCGGGAGAGATCGGGAGCAGTACTTC	CASSSLGRDREQYF
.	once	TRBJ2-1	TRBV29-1	TGCAGCGTTGAGGGGGGCCTCTCTTACAATGAGCAGTTCTTC	CSVEGGLSYNEQFF
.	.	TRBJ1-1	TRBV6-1	TGTGCCAGCAGTGTTAGAAGCACTGAAGCTTTCTTT	CASSVRSTEAFF
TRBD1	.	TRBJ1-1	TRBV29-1	TGCAGCGGCGGGACAGAACCCTTAGCTTTCTTT	CSGGTEPLAFF
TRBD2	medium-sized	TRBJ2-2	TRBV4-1	TGCGCCAGCAGCCGAGGGGGCCTAGCGGGAGTAGGAACCGGGGAGCTGTTTTTT	CASSRGGLAGVGTGELFF
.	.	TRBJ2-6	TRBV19	TGTGCCAGTAGTATAGACACTCGCGGTCCCAAATTCAGCTCTGGGGCCAACGTCCTGACTTTC	CASSIDTRGPKFSSGANVLTF